The rows below give T cell receptor beta chains drawn from one sample of a study of blood T cell repertoires in COVID-19. Profiled with immunoSEQ multiplex PCR; TCRdb holds only in-frame clones, not every one. Among some 290,000 clones listed, nearly 90% were seen once. Sequenced: peripheral blood. These receptor sequences come from a woman in her forties with COVID-19, enrolled during active disease. CDR3s include the opening cysteine and the closing phenylalanine or tryptophan. D genes are given only for firm matches. Not all rows give a size; the values are once, few, many and, for expanded clones, a class.

D gene | J gene | clone size | V gene | CDR3 protein | CDR3 DNA
TRBD2 | TRBJ2-5 | . | TRBV5-5 | CASRPTSGGEETQYF | TGTGCCAGCAGACCTACCAGCGGGGGGGAAGAGACCCAGTACTTC
. | TRBJ1-6 | few | TRBV27 | CASSSNSPLHF | TGTGCCAGCAGTTCAAATTCACCCCTCCACTTT
. | TRBJ1-5 | . | TRBV5-4 | CASSLWQGGNQPQHF | TGTGCCAGCAGCTTGTGGCAGGGAGGTAATCAGCCCCAGCATTTT
TRBD1 | TRBJ1-2 | . | TRBV27 | CASSSGQGHYGYTF | TGTGCCAGCAGTTCCGGACAGGGACACTATGGCTACACCTTC
. | TRBJ1-1 | . | TRBV29-1 | CSVAWRFMNTEAFF | TGCAGCGTTGCCTGGAGGTTCATGAACACTGAAGCTTTCTTT
. | TRBJ1-2 | . | TRBV19 | CASSIDEGTGGYTF | TGTGCCAGTAGTATAGACGAAGGAACAGGTGGCTACACCTTC
. | TRBJ1-1 | . | TRBV7-2 | CASSLGRGNVNTEAFF | TGTGCCAGCAGCTTAGGTCGAGGCAACGTGAACACTGAAGCTTTCTTT
. | TRBJ1-1 | once | TRBV28 | CASIRSSRYTEAFF | TGTGCCAGCATTAGGTCGTCGAGGTACACTGAAGCTTTCTTT
TRBD1 | TRBJ1-4 | . | TRBV7-9 | CASSPRQGARIEKLFF | TGTGCCAGCAGCCCGCGCCAGGGGGCTAGGATTGAAAAACTGTTTTTT
. | TRBJ1-1 | . | TRBV28 | CASSLGGLEAFF | TGTGCCAGCAGTTTAGGGGGCCTTGAAGCTTTCTTT
. | TRBJ1-6 | . | TRBV6-2/TRBV6-3 | CASSYGPGASSPLHF | TGTGCCAGCAGCTATGGTCCAGGGGCGAGTTCACCCCTCCACTTT
. | TRBJ1-1 | . | TRBV4-2 | CASSQDQFNTEAFF | TGTGCCAGCAGCCAAGATCAGTTTAACACTGAAGCTTTCTTT
. | TRBJ2-2 | . | TRBV19 | CASTTGKGNTGELFF | TGTGCCAGTACCACAGGGAAGGGAAACACCGGGGAGCTGTTTTTT
TRBD1 | TRBJ1-6 | . | TRBV7-2 | CASSLKAGGNSPLHF | TGTGCCAGCAGCTTAAAGGCAGGGGGGAATTCACCCCTCCACTTT
. | TRBJ2-1 | . | TRBV7-2 | CASSLDRVGDEQFF | TGTGCCAGCAGCTTAGATAGGGTCGGGGATGAGCAGTTCTTC
. | TRBJ2-7 | . | TRBV7-6 | CASSPNAPGPLSSYEQYF | TGTGCCAGCAGCCCCAACGCTCCTGGGCCTCTGAGCTCCTACGAGCAGTACTTC
. | TRBJ2-3 | . | TRBV2 | CASSLATDTQYF | TGTGCCAGCAGTTTAGCTACAGATACGCAGTATTTT
. | TRBJ1-3 | . | TRBV7-2 | CASSSLTFSGNTIYF | TGTGCCAGCAGCTCCCTAACCTTCTCTGGAAACACCATATATTTT
. | TRBJ1-2 | . | TRBV9 | CASSVGQPYTNYGYTF | TGTGCCAGCAGCGTAGGACAGCCTTATACTAACTATGGCTACACCTTC
TRBD2 | TRBJ2-2 | . | TRBV4-2 | CASSQAGTRTGELFF | TGTGCCAGCAGCCAGGCCGGGACTAGGACCGGGGAGCTGTTTTTT
. | TRBJ1-4 | . | TRBV30 | CAWSPQGGGEKLFF | TGTGCCTGGAGCCCCCAGGGAGGAGGGGAAAAACTGTTTTTT
TRBD1 | TRBJ1-1 | once | TRBV19 | CASNNILPPRDRGRRDTEAFF | TGTGCCAGTAATAATATTCTCCCCCCCCGGGACAGGGGGCGGAGGGACACTGAAGCTTTCTTT
. | TRBJ1-6 | . | TRBV6-4 | CASSDGGNSPLHF | TGTGCCAGCAGTGATGGTGGCAATTCACCCCTCCACTTT
. | TRBJ1-6 | once | TRBV6-6 | CASSGEGPLHF | TGTGCCAGCAGTGGCGAGGGACCCCTCCACTTT